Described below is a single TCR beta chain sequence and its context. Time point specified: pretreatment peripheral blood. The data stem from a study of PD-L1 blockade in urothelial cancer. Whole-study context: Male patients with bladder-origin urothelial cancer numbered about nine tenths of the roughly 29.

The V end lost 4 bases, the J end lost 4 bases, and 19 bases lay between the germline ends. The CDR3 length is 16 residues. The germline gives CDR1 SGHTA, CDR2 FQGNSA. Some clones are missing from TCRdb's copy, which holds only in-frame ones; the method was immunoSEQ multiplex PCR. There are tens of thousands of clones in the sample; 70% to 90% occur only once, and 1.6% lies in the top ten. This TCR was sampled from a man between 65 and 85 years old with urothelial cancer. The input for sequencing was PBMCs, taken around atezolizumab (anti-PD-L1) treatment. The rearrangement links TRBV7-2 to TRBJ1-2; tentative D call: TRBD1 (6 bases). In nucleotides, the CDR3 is TGTGCCAGCAGCTCAGGGACACCGAAGCAGGTCTATGGCTACACCTTC. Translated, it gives CASSSGTPKQVYGYTF.